This is a list of T cell receptor beta chains from one sample in a study of beta chain features in type 1 diabetes. Generated by immunoSEQ multiplex PCR, the TCRdb table keeps only in-frame clones and is missing some. The sample gives hundreds of thousands of clones, 10% to 12% of which show up once; 0.046% is in the top ten. The sample comprised naive CD4+ T cells from blood. The source is a woman under 30 in good health. Both conserved end residues are part of each CDR3. The D gene is left open where the match is weak. Expanded clones are given a class, and other clones once, few, many or no size at all.

. few TRBJ1-5 TRBV7-2 TGTGCCAGCAGCCCAGGGACCGGAGGATACCAGCCCCAGCATTTT CASSPGTGGYQPQHF
. . TRBJ1-1 TRBV7-9 TGTGCCAGCAGCTTAGGGTACACTGAAGCTTTCTTT CASSLGYTEAFF
. few TRBJ1-2 TRBV7-2 TGTGCCAGCAGCTTAGCAGGGTCTGAAGGCTACACCTTC CASSLAGSEGYTF
. few TRBJ2-2 TRBV7-9 TGTGCCAGCAGCTTAGCCTGGGACACCGGGGAGCTGTTTTTT CASSLAWDTGELFF
TRBD2 . TRBJ2-7 TRBV13 TGTGCCAGCAGGCGTCTTGGGAGGGCCTACGAGCAGTACTTC CASRRLGRAYEQYF
. few TRBJ2-1 TRBV5-1 TGCGCCAGCAGCCCCCGGGACACCTACAATGAGCAGTTCTTC CASSPRDTYNEQFF
. . TRBJ2-7 TRBV6-1 TGTGCCAGCCTCCCGTGGGCGGAGACCTACGAGCAGTACTTC CASLPWAETYEQYF
TRBD1 . TRBJ1-2 TRBV30 TGTGCCTGGAGTGTAGGAAGGACAGGGACTCAATCCGGAGGCTACACCTTC CAWSVGRTGTQSGGYTF
. . TRBJ2-5 TRBV6-5 TGTGCCAGCAGTTACACCCCAGGGGGGCGAGAGACCCAGTACTTC CASSYTPGGRETQYF
. . TRBJ2-3 TRBV7-2 TGTGCCAGCAGCTTAGGGAGGCCAGGAGGGCTCATAGATACGCAGTATTTT CASSLGRPGGLIDTQYF
TRBD1 . TRBJ2-1 TRBV9 TGTGCCAGCAGCGCGGGGACAGGGACCTACAATGAGCAGTTCTTC CASSAGTGTYNEQFF
. . TRBJ2-5 TRBV7-7 TGTGCTAGCAGCTTTTCCCCTTTGGAGACCCAGTACTTC CASSFSPLETQYF
. . TRBJ2-1 TRBV12-5 TGTGCTAGTGGTTTGGTACAGGAAATTGAAGGGATTTACAATGAGCAGTTCTTC CASGLVQEIEGIYNEQFF
TRBD2 few TRBJ2-5 TRBV7-2 TGTGCCAGCAGCTTAGCGGGGGACCCGGGGGGAGAGACCCAGTACTTC CASSLAGDPGGETQYF
TRBD2 . TRBJ2-1 TRBV4-3 TGCGCCAGCACTACTAGCGAGGGAGGATACAATGAGCAGTTCTTC CASTTSEGGYNEQFF
. . TRBJ1-1 TRBV19 TGTGCCAGTAGGGATAGGACTGAAGCTTTCTTT CASRDRTEAFF
. few TRBJ1-1 TRBV7-2 TGTGCCAGCAGCTTACCTGGGGGAGGCACTGAAGCTTTCTTT CASSLPGGGTEAFF
TRBD1 . TRBJ2-7 TRBV4-1 TGCGCCAGCAGCCGCCCACAGGGGAAATCTTACGAGCAGTACTTC CASSRPQGKSYEQYF
. few TRBJ1-2 TRBV28 TGTGCCAGCAGTGAGGGCAGTCAAGGCTACACCTTC CASSEGSQGYTF
TRBD2 few TRBJ2-7 TRBV9 TGTGCCAGCAGCGTAGCGGGTGGCGGGAGTGTGTTCGAGCAGTACTTC CASSVAGGGSVFEQYF
. . TRBJ2-5 TRBV9 TGTGCCAGCAGCGTAGTTGGAAGCCTCCAAGAGACCCAGTACTTC CASSVVGSLQETQYF
. few TRBJ2-7 TRBV30 TGTGCCTGGAGACGGGGGTCCTACGAGCAGTACTTC CAWRRGSYEQYF
. . TRBJ2-7 TRBV18 TGTGCCAGCTCCCCCCTCGACAGCTCCTACGAGCAGTACTTC CASSPLDSSYEQYF
. . TRBJ2-1 TRBV5-6 TGTGCCAGCAGCTTAGGAGCGGACCTAACCAATGAGCAGTTCTTC CASSLGADLTNEQFF
. few TRBJ1-2 TRBV11-3 TGTGCCAGCAGACTATTGGTCTATGGCTACACCTTC CASRLLVYGYTF
TRBD2 . TRBJ2-7 TRBV27 TGTGCCAGCACCCCGAAAGGACTAGCGGGCTCCTACGAGCAGTACTTC CASTPKGLAGSYEQYF
. few TRBJ2-1 TRBV13 TGTGCCAGCAGCTTAGGCGCCAGGACTAATGTCAATGAGCAGTTCTTC CASSLGARTNVNEQFF
. . TRBJ2-7 TRBV14 TGTGCCAGCAGCCAAGAGGTTTGGTACGAGCAGTACTTC CASSQEVWYEQYF
. few TRBJ2-6 TRBV7-9 TGTGCCAGCAGAAGGGGCCCTACCTCTGGGGCCAACGTCCTGACTTTC CASRRGPTSGANVLTF